Listed below are T cell receptor beta chains from one sample, sequenced in a study of cytomegalovirus exposure and HLA in healthy donors. TCRdb's copy holds only in-frame clones and misses some; the assay was immunoSEQ multiplex PCR. The top ten hold 3.1% of the sample, which has some 130,000 clones, more than 70% seen once. Sample: PBMCs. These receptor sequences come from a man aged 35 to 55 in good health and CMV-seronegative. The CDR3 runs from the conserved cysteine through the conserved F or W. Each record gives: J gene, D gene, CDR3 length, clone size, V gene, CDR3 DNA, CDR3 protein. The D gene is left open where the match is weak. Size tells how often a clone was seen (once, few, many) or the class of an expanded clone, and some rows leave it out.

>TRBJ1-1|NA|17|NA|TRBV14
TGTGCCAGCAGCCCCTCCAACCAGGGGCCCATGAACACTGAAGCTTTCTTT
CASSPSNQGPMNTEAFF
>TRBJ1-2|NA|11|NA|TRBV6-6
TGTGCCAGCAGTCCTGACTATGGCTACACCTTC
CASSPDYGYTF
>TRBJ1-1|TRBD1|19|NA|TRBV5-1
TGCGCCAGCAGCATTTTTGGGTCGGGACAGGGTCTCATGAACACTGAAGCTTTCTTT
CASSIFGSGQGLMNTEAFF
>TRBJ2-5|TRBD2|17|few|TRBV11-1
TGTGCCAGCAGCTTAGGGGTCGGACTAGCGGCAAAAGAGACCCAGTACTTC
CASSLGVGLAAKETQYF
>TRBJ1-4|TRBD1|16|few|TRBV4-2
TGTGCCAGCAGCCAAGAGACAGGGAAAGGGGATGAAAAACTGTTTTTT
CASSQETGKGDEKLFF
>TRBJ1-1|NA|14|NA|TRBV4-3
TGCGCCAGCAGCCAAGCGTGGGGGCACACTGAAGCTTTCTTT
CASSQAWGHTEAFF
>TRBJ2-1|NA|14|NA|TRBV29-1
TGCAGCGTTGAAGATCTGGCCCGATACAATGAGCAGTTCTTC
CSVEDLARYNEQFF
>TRBJ1-1|NA|14|NA|TRBV6-5
TGTGCCAGCAGACGCCGCGGGGGTCTCCTTGAAGCTTTCTTT
CASRRRGGLLEAFF
>TRBJ2-3|TRBD2|16|NA|TRBV5-1
TGCGCCAGCAGCTTAGCTAGCGGGGGCCGCACAGATACGCAGTATTTT
CASSLASGGRTDTQYF
>TRBJ2-7|TRBD1|15|NA|TRBV19
TGTGCCAGTAGTATAGCCCGGACAGGGTTTCACGAGCAGTACTTC
CASSIARTGFHEQYF
>TRBJ2-2|NA|14|once|TRBV29-1
TGCAGCGTTGAAGATCCGGGGTCCACCGGGGAGCTGTTTTTT
CSVEDPGSTGELFF
>TRBJ2-3|TRBD2|15|NA|TRBV11-1
TGTGCCAGCAGCGCGCGGGGGGGCAGCACAGATACGCAGTATTTT
CASSARGGSTDTQYF
>TRBJ2-3|NA|12|NA|TRBV30
TGTGCCTGGACCGGGGGAACAGATACGCAGTATTTT
CAWTGGTDTQYF
>TRBJ1-1|NA|13|NA|TRBV7-2
TGTGCCAGCAGCTTCAGGACAATCACTGAAGCTTTCTTT
CASSFRTITEAFF
>TRBJ2-7|NA|12|NA|TRBV7-2
TGTGCCAGCAGCTCGCGGGGCTACGAGCAGTACTTC
CASSSRGYEQYF
>TRBJ2-6|NA|16|NA|TRBV28
TGTGCCAGCAGTTTACCCCCACAGTCTGGGGCCAACGTCCTGACTTTC
CASSLPPQSGANVLTF
>TRBJ2-7|NA|15|NA|TRBV5-4
TGTGCCAGCAGCTTGGCAGGGTCCGTCTCCTACGAGCAGTACTTC
CASSLAGSVSYEQYF
>TRBJ2-5|NA|15|NA|TRBV4-2
TGTGCCAGCAGCCAAGATCAGGGGACGGGGGAGACCCAGTACTTC
CASSQDQGTGETQYF
>TRBJ2-1|TRBD2|18|NA|TRBV30
TGTGCCTGGAGTAGGGGGACTAGCGGGAGGTCATCCTACAATGAGCAGTTCTTC
CAWSRGTSGRSSYNEQFF
>TRBJ1-2|NA|13|NA|TRBV18
TGTGCCAGCTCACCAACGGCAGGCAACGGCTACACCTTC
CASSPTAGNGYTF
>TRBJ1-1|TRBD1|14|NA|TRBV2
TGTGCCAGCAGTGATCAGGGGGGGAACACTGAAGCTTTCTTT
CASSDQGGNTEAFF
>TRBJ2-2|TRBD2|17|NA|TRBV2
TGTGCCAGCAGTACTCGACTAGCGGGGACGAACACCGGGGAGCTGTTTTTT
CASSTRLAGTNTGELFF
>TRBJ2-7|NA|11|NA|TRBV10-3
TGTGCCATCATGCGCCAGGACGAGCAGTACTTC
CAIMRQDEQYF
>TRBJ2-3|NA|13|NA|TRBV5-6
TGTGCCAGCAGCTTGGAGGGGGCAGATACGCAGTATTTT
CASSLEGADTQYF
>TRBJ2-1|TRBD2|15|few|TRBV5-1
TGCGCCAGCAGCTTGGTAGCGGGGGGCTACAATGAGCAGTTCTTC
CASSLVAGGYNEQFF
>TRBJ1-2|TRBD1|14|NA|TRBV7-9
TGTGCCAGCAGCTGGACGGGACAGGGAAGTGGCTACACCTTC
CASSWTGQGSGYTF
>TRBJ1-4|TRBD1|17|NA|TRBV7-2
TGTGCCAGCAGCCCCCGGACAGGCATACTCCTTAATGAAAAACTGTTTTTT
CASSPRTGILLNEKLFF
>TRBJ1-2|NA|18|few|TRBV11-2
TGTGCCAGCAGCTACCTAGGGGTCGGGGGTACCATTTTCTATGGCTACACCTTC
CASSYLGVGGTIFYGYTF
>TRBJ2-7|NA|16|NA|TRBV5-6
TGTGCCAGCAGCTTTGCTGGGTCGAGGAGCTCCTACGAGCAGTACTTC
CASSFAGSRSSYEQYF
>TRBJ1-2|NA|15|NA|TRBV29-1
TGCAGCGTTGAAGATCAATACGGGTCCCCCCATGGCTACACCTTC
CSVEDQYGSPHGYTF
>TRBJ2-1|TRBD1|18|few|TRBV7-6
TGTGCCAGCAGCTTAAGGCTGACAGGGGCCCTGGATAACAATGAGCAGTTCTTC
CASSLRLTGALDNNEQFF